This T cell receptor (gamma chain) appears in the sequencing data of a study of γδ T cells in repeated Plasmodium falciparum infection. TCRdb re-called the multiplex PCR reads using CATT. The sample lists 25,000 to 30,000 gamma-chain clones, roughly 3.1% seen once, with roughly a third in the top ten. Gammadelta T cells were flow-sorted from PBMC into Vgamma9/Vdelta2+ and Vdelta2-negative populations for bulk analysis. Details on this clone: This may stem from a read error, because a much larger clone lies one nucleotide away. This specimen includes other DNA sequences encoding the same CDR3.

The CDR3 consists of 13 residues. Germline CDR1 is GITISATS and CDR2 is ISYDGTV (reference sequence). The V segment is TRGV9, and no J call was made. The clonotype comes from a pool of human donors (malaria-infected and uninfected, not separated). Sequenced sample: gamma-delta T cells from blood. CDR3: CALWEPIGNKKLF. The CDR3 bases are TGTGCCTTGTGGGAGCCTATTGGGAATAAGAAGCTCTTT.